This T cell receptor (beta chain) was retrieved from a study of blood T cell repertoires in COVID-19. Study-level background: Sites in the United States, Italy and Spain provided acute and convalescent COVID-19 samples.

Original processing methods: For nucleated cells, counts were estimated from reference gene primer amplification. Repertoires were generated with immunoSEQ multiplex PCR, while TCRdb's copy carries only in-frame clones and drops some. V, J and clone size derive from that table, while D and trimming were established from the DNA sequence. The data show more than 150,000 clones, roughly nine tenths seen once. The source is a woman between 70 and 85 years old with acute or convalescent COVID-19. The sample consisted of peripheral blood.

Here the CDR3 DNA reads TGTGCCAGCAGCCCACAGGGAAATAGCAATCAGCCCCAGCATTTT. This translates into CASSPQGNSNQPQHF. The V and J genes are TRBV7-9 and TRBJ1-5; perhaps TRBD1 as D (6 bases). The length of the CDR3 is 15 residues. The germline CDR1 and CDR2 sequences are SEHNR and FQNEAQ (reference sequence). V lost 5 bases and J lost 0, with 11 bases in between.